This T cell receptor beta chain was retrieved from a study of shared clonotypes between healthy human individuals. Study-wide results and limits: Generation probability values for non-shared clonotypes were lower than those for clonotypes shared by all four donors.

All of the donors resided in Nashville, Tennessee, and each was a Caucasian adult. Both subsets, CD45RA+ naive and CD45RA-negative memory, were split from the CD4+ cells. Worth noting for this clone: Its antigen is undetermined.

Every subset's genomic DNA went evenly onto several immunoSEQ plates. Libraries were prepared by immunoSEQ multiplex PCR; TCRdb keeps only in-frame clonotypes and omits some of them. This table has more than 1.2 million clones, approximately 98.5% appearing once. The clonotype originates from a young man in good health. The material sequenced was naive CD4+ T cells sorted from blood. Subset indicated: CD45RA+ positively selected.

Here the CDR3 reads CASSITSPKTGGVFRTSQPQHF. CDR3 bases: TGTGCCAGTAGTATTACTTCCCCCAAGACAGGGGGCGTTTTTCGCACCTCTCAGCCCCAGCATTTT. V usage is TRBV19 and J usage is TRBJ1-5; 10 positions match TRBD1. The CDR3 sequence is 22 residues long. The V gene end was trimmed by 3 bases and the J gene end by 6 bases; junction bases not matched to a gene: 26. Germline V CDR1 and CDR2: LNHDA, SQIVND (reference sequence).